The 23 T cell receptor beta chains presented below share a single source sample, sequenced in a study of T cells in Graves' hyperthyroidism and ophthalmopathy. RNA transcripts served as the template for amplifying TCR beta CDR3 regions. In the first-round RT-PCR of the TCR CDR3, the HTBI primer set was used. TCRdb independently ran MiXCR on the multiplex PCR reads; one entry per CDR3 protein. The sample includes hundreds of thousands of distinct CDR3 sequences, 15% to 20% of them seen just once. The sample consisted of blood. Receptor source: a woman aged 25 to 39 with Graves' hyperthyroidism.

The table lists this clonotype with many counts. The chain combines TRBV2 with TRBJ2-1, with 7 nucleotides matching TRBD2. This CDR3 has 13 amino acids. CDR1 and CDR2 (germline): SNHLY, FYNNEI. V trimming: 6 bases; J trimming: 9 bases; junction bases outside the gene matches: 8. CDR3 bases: TGTGCCAGCAGAACTACTAGCGCCACTGAGCAGTTCTTC. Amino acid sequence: CASRTTSATEQFF. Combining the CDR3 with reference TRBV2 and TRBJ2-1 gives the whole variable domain EPEVTQTPSHQVTQMGQEVILRCVPISNHLYFYWYRQILGQKVEFLVSFYNNEISEKSEIFDDQFSVERPDGSNFTLKIRSTKLEDSAMYFCASRTTSATEQFFGPGTRLTVL.

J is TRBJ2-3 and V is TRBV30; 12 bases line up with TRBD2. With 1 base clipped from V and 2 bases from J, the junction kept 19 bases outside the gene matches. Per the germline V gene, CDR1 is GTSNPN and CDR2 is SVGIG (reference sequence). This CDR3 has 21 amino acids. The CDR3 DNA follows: TGTGCCTGGAGTGGGACTCCTAGCGGGAGGGCCCACGTCGAATCCACAGATACGCAGTATTTT. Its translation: CAWSGTPSGRAHVESTDTQYF.

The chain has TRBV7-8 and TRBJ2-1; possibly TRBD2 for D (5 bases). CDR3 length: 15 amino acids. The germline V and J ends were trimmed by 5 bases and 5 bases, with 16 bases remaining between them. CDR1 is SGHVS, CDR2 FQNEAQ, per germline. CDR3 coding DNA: TGTGCCAGCAGCCTCGAGCGGATCCTTGACAATGAGCAGTTCTTC. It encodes CASSLERILDNEQFF.

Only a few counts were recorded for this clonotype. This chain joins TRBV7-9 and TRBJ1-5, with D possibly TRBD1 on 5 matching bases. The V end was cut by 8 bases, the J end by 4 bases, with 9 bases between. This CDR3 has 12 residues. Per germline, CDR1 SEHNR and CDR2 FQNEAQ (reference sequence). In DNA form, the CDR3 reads TGTGCCAGCGGGACCGATAATCAGCCCCAGCATTTT. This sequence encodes CASGTDNQPQHF.

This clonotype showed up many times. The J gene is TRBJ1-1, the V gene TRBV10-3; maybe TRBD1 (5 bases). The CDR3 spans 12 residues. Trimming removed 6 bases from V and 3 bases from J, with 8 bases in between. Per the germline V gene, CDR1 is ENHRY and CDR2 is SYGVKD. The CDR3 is CAIRSGDTEAFF. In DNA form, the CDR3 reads TGTGCCATCAGATCGGGGGACACTGAAGCTTTCTTT.

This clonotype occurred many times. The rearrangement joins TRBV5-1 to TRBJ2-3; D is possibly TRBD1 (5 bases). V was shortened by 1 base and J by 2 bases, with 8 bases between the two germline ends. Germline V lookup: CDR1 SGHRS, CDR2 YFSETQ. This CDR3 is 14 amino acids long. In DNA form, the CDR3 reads TGCGCCAGCAGCTTGACAGGATCCACAGATACGCAGTATTTT. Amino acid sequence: CASSLTGSTDTQYF. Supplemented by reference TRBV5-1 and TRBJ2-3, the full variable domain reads KAGVTQTPRYLIKTRGQQVTLSCSPISGHRSVSWYQQTPGQGLQFLFEYFSETQRNKGNFPGRFSGRQFSNSRSEMNVSTLELGDSALYLCASSLTGSTDTQYFGPGTRLTVL.

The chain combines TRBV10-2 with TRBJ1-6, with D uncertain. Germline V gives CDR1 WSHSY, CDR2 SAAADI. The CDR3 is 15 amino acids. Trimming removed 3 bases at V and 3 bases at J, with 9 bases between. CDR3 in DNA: TGCGCCAGCAGTGATGCAGGTTTCTATAATTCACCCCTCCACTTT. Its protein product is CASSDAGFYNSPLHF.

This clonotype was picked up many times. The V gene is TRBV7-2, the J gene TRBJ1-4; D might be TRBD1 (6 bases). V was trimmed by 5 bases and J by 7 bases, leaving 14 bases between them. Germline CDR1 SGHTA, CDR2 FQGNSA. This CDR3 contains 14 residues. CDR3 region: CASSRGSRSEKLFF. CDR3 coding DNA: TGTGCCAGCAGCAGGGGGAGTCGTAGTGAAAAACTGTTTTTT.

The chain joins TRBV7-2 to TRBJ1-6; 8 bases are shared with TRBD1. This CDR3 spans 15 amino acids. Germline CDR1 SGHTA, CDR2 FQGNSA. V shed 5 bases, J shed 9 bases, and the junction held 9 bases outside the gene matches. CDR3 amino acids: CASSLPQGAGSPLHF. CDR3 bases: TGTGCCAGCAGCCTACCCCAGGGGGCGGGTTCACCCCTCCACTTT.

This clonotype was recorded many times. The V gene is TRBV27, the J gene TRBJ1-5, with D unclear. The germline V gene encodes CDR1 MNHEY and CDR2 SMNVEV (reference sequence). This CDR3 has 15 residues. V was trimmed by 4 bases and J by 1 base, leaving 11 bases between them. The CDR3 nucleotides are TGTGCCAGCAGTTACGGTTCATGGAGCAATCAGCCCCAGCATTTT. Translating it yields CASSYGSWSNQPQHF.

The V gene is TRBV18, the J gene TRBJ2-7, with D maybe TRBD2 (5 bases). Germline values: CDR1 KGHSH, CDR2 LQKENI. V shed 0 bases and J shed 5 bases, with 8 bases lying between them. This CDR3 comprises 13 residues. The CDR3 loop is CASSPPTRNEQYF. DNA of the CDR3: TGTGCCAGCTCACCACCCACTAGAAACGAGCAGTACTTC.

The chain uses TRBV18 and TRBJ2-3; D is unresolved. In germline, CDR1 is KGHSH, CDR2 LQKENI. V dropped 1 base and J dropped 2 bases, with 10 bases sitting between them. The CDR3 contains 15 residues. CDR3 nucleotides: TGTGCCAGCTCACCACGAAAGGACCTCACAGATACGCAGTATTTT. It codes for CASSPRKDLTDTQYF.

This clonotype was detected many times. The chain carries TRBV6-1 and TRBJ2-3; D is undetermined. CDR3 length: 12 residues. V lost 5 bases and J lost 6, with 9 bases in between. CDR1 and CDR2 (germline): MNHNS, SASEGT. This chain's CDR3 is CASSPERDTQYF. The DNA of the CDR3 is TGTGCCAGCAGTCCCGAACGGGATACGCAGTATTTT.

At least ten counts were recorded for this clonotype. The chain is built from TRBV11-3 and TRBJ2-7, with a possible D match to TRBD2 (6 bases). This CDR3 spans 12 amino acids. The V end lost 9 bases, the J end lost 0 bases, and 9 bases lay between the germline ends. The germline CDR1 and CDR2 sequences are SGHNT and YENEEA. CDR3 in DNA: TGTGCCAGGCGGGGTTGCTCCTACGAGCAGTACTTC. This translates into CARRGCSYEQYF.

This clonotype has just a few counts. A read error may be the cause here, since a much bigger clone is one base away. The CDR3 sequence is CASKSSYNSPLHF. The CDR3 region has the DNA TGTGCCAGCAAGAGCTCCTATAATTCACCCCTCCACTTT. J is TRBJ1-6 and V is TRBV6-1; D is undetermined. The germline V gene has CDR1 MNHNS and CDR2 SASEGT. There are 13 residues in the CDR3. V shed 7 bases and J shed 0 bases, with 4 bases lying between them.

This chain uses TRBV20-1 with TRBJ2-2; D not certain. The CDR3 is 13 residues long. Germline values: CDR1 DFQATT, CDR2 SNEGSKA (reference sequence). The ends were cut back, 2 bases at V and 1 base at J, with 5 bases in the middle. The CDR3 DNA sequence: TGCAGTGCTAGACAACTGAACACCGGGGAGCTGTTTTTT. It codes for CSARQLNTGELFF.

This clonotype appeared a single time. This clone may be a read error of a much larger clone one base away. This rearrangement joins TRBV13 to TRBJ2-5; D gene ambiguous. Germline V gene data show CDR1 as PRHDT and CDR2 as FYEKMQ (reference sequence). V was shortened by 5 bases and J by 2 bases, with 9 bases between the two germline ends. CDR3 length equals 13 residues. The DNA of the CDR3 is TGTGCCAGCAGCACTCCGACTCAAGAGACCCAGTACTTC. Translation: CASSTPTQETQYF.

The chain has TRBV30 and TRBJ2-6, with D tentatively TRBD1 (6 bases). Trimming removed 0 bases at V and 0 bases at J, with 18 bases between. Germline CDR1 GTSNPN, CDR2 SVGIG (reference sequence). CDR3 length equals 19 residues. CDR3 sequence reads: CAWSVRRGQIISGANVLTF. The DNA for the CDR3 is TGTGCCTGGAGTGTACGAAGGGGACAAATTATCTCTGGGGCCAACGTCCTGACTTTC. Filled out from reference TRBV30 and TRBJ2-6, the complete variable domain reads SQTIHQWPATLVQPVGSPLSLECTVEGTSNPNLYWYRQAAGRGLQLLFYSVGIGQISSEVPQNLSASRPQDRQFILSSKKLLLSDSGFYLCAWSVRRGQIISGANVLTFGAGSRLTVL.

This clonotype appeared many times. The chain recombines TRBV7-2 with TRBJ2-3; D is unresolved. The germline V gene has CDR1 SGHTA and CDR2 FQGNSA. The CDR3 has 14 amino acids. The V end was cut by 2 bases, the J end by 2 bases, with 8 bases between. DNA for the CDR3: TGTGCCAGCAGCTTAAACTCGGACACAGATACGCAGTATTTT. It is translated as CASSLNSDTDTQYF.

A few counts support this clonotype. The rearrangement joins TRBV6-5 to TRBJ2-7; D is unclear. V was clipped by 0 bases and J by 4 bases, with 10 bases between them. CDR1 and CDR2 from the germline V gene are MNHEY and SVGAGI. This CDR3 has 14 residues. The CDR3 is CASSYSGSPYEQYF. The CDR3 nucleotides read TGTGCCAGCAGTTACTCAGGGTCTCCTTACGAGCAGTACTTC.

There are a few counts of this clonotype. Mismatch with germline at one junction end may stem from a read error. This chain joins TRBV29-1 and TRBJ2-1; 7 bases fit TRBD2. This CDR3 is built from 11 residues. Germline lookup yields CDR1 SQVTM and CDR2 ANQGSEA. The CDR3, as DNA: TGTGGCGGGAGCTCCTACAATGAGCAGTTCTTC. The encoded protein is CGGSSYNEQFF.

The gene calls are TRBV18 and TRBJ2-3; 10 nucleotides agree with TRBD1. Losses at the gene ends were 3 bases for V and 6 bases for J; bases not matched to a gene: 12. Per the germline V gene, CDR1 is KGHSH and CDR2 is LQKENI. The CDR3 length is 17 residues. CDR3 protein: CASSPIKTGGGGDTQYF. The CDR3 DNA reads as TGTGCCAGCTCACCCATCAAGACAGGGGGCGGTGGCGATACGCAGTATTTT.

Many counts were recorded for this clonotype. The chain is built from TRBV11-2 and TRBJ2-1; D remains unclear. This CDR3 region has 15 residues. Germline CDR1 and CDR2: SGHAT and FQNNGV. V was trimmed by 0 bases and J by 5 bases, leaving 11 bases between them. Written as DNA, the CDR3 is TGTGCCAGCAGCTTAGATATAGGCGACCACAATGAGCAGTTCTTC. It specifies CASSLDIGDHNEQFF.